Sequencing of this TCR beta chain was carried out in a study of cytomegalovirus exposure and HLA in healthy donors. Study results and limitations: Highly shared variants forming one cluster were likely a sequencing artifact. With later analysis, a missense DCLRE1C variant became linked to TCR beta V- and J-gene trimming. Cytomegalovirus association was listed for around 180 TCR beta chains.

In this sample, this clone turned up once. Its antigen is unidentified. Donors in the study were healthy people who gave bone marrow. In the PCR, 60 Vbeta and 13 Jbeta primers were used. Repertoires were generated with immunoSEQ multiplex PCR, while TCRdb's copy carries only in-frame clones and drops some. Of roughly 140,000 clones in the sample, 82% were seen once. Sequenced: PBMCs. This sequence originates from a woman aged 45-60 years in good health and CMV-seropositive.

In DNA, the CDR3 is TGTGCCAGCAGGTTTCCTACGACCGGGACAGACTACGAGCAGTACTTC. Translation gives CASRFPTTGTDYEQYF. The chain joins TRBV2 to TRBJ2-7, with 7 positions matching TRBD1. The CDR3 is 16 amino acids. V was clipped by 6 bases and J by 3 bases; unmatched bases: 14. The germline V gene encodes CDR1 SNHLY and CDR2 FYNNEI.